This TCR beta chain comes out of a study of post-analysis software for immune sequencing data. Study-level points and caveats: Compared against controls, patients with multiple sclerosis displayed significantly lower normalized Chao1 diversity.

Incorporated into the TCR beta cDNA libraries were unique molecular identifiers, which served to reduce PCR and sequencing biases. T cells numbering roughly 0.9 to 11 million gave rise to a few hundred thousand cDNA molecules. TCRdb fed the PCR reads into MiXCR, producing one record per CDR3 protein. Of hundreds of thousands of distinct CDR3 sequences in the sample, 25% to 30% were seen once. This clonotype was detected a few times. What it recognizes is unknown. Sequenced sample: blood. This TCR was recovered from a girl aged 5-17 years with multiple sclerosis.

Here the CDR3 reads CASSAGTYTDTQYF. CDR3 nucleotide sequence: TGTGCCAGCAGCGCCGGGACCTACACAGATACGCAGTATTTT. The genes are TRBV9 and TRBJ2-3, with D possibly being TRBD1 or TRBD2 (5 bases each). The germline CDR1 and CDR2 sequences are SGDLS and YYNGEE. V dropped 3 bases and J dropped 2 bases, with 10 bases sitting between them. The length of the CDR3 is 14 residues.